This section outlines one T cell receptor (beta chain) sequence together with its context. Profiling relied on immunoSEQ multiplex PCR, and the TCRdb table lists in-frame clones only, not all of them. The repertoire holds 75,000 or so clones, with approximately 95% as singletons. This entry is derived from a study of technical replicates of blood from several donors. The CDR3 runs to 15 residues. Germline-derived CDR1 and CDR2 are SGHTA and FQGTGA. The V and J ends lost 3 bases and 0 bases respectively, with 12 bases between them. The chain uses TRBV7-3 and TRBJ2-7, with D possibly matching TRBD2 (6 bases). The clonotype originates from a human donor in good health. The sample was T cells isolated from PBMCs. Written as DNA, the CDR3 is TGTGCCAGCAGCTTCGGTGCGGGAAGCTCCTACGAGCAGTACTTC. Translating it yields CASSFGAGSSYEQYF.